The 14 T cell receptor beta chains given below trace back to one sample, sequenced in a study of human T cells and chemical hapten exposure. TCRdb used MiXCR to reprocess the RACE reads, holding one entry per CDR3 protein. There are 70,000 to 95,000 distinct CDR3 sequences in the sample; around 6.7% occur only once, and 1% to 1.5% lies in the top ten. Indicated time point: patch test 2, 6 weeks after DPC sensitization. Sample treatment: therapeutic diphenylcyclopropenone sensitization with weekly scalp DPC. The specimen was whole blood, collected in connection with sensitization to the hapten diphenylcyclopropenone (DPC). The receptors here all came from a woman aged 25 to 39 with alopecia areata. Some clones in this sample may be carry-over from other donors' samples.

This clonotype appeared many times. The V call is TRBV5-4, the J call TRBJ2-1; 9 bases match TRBD2. The V gene end was trimmed by 0 bases and the J gene end by 6 bases; junction bases not matched to a gene: 7. Germline CDR1 is SGHNT and CDR2 is YYREEE (reference sequence). The length of the CDR3 is 16 residues. The CDR3 DNA sequence: TGTGCCAGCAGCTTGGGAGCAAGCGGGGGGTCCAATGAGCAGTTCTTC. This encodes CASSLGASGGSNEQFF.

The CDR3 spells CASSRRPGLAYHNEQFF. The CDR3 nucleotides are TGTGCCAGCAGTCGACGTCCGGGACTAGCCTATCACAATGAGCAGTTCTTC. This chain links TRBV6-5 with TRBJ2-1; 9 bases agree with TRBD2. The germline V gene has CDR1 MNHEY and CDR2 SVGAGI. The CDR3 has 17 residues. After removal of 5 bases from V and 5 bases from J, the junction contained 13 bases not matched to a gene.

This clonotype was recorded many times. The chain recombines TRBV7-9 with TRBJ2-3, with D perhaps matching TRBD1 (5 bases). Trimming removed 1 base at V and 0 bases at J, with 5 bases between. The CDR3 contains 14 residues. CDR1 is SEHNR, CDR2 FQNEAQ, per germline (reference sequence). The CDR3 reads CASSLGTSTDTQYF. CDR3 sequence (DNA): TGTGCCAGCAGCTTAGGGACAAGCACAGATACGCAGTATTTT. Drawing the rest from reference TRBV7-9 and TRBJ2-3, the complete variable domain is DTGVSQNPRHKITKRGQNVTFRCDPISEHNRLYWYRQTLGQGPEFLTYFQNEAQLEKSRLLSDRFSAERPKGSFSTLEIQRTEQGDSAMYLCASSLGTSTDTQYFGPGTRLTVL.

The chain recombines TRBV5-5 with TRBJ1-4; D remains ambiguous. The CDR3 contains 13 residues. The germline gives CDR1 SGHKS, CDR2 YYEKEE (reference sequence). Deletions cut 2 bases from V and 5 bases from J, with 7 bases between. The CDR3: CASSLLQNEKLFF. The DNA for the CDR3 is TGTGCCAGCAGCTTACTTCAGAATGAAAAACTGTTTTTT.

This clonotype was picked up many times. This sequence joins TRBV6-6 and TRBJ1-5, with 7 nucleotides matching TRBD1. The CDR3 runs 13 residues. Germline lookup yields CDR1 MNHNY and CDR2 SVGAGI (reference sequence). The J segment lost 7 bases and the V segment lost 6 bases, leaving 6 bases of the junction unmatched. The CDR3 nucleotides read TGTGCCAGCAGCCAGGGGGGTATACAGCCCCAGCATTTT. Its protein product is CASSQGGIQPQHF.

The chain combines TRBV29-1 with TRBJ1-2; no reliable D call. This CDR3 spans 13 amino acids. The germline V and J ends were trimmed by 5 bases and 0 bases, with 10 bases remaining between them. Looked up from germline, CDR1 is SQVTM and CDR2 is ANQGSEA. CDR3 DNA sequence: TGCAGCGTTCAAAGACCCACTAACTATGGCTACACCTTC. Translating gives CSVQRPTNYGYTF.

This chain connects TRBV5-8 to TRBJ2-4, with D possibly TRBD2 on 5 matching bases. CDR1 is SGHTS and CDR2 is YDEGEE in the germline V gene. Trimming left V 0 bases short and J 7 bases short, with 14 bases between. The CDR3 is 15 residues long. The DNA for the CDR3 is TGTGCCAGCAGCTTGGGGGTCGAGGGATGGAACATTCAGTACTTC. This encodes CASSLGVEGWNIQYF.

This clonotype showed up many times. The chain links TRBV7-2 to TRBJ2-7; the D gene is possibly TRBD2 (6 bases). This CDR3 is 14 amino acids long. Germline CDR1 SGHTA, CDR2 FQGNSA. V was trimmed by 8 bases and J by 0 bases, leaving 14 bases between them. CDR3 nucleotide sequence: TGTGCCAGCGGTAAGGGACTGACCTCCTACGAGCAGTACTTC. Translated: CASGKGLTSYEQYF.

This chain links TRBV5-1 with TRBJ2-3; D perhaps matches TRBD2 (6 bases). Germline V gene data show CDR1 as SGHRS and CDR2 as YFSETQ. The CDR3 consists of 14 residues. V lost 0 bases and J lost 4, with 9 bases in between. CDR3 bases: TGCGCCAGCAGCTTGGGCAGGGAGGCAGATACGCAGTATTTT. Encoded protein: CASSLGREADTQYF.

This clonotype was recorded many times. The chain links TRBV29-1 to TRBJ2-7; possibly TRBD1 for D (6 bases). Trimming removed 3 bases at V and 4 bases at J, with 13 bases between. The CDR3 extends over 13 amino acids. Germline V CDR1 and CDR2: SQVTM, ANQGSEA. CDR3 sequence (DNA): TGCAGCGTTGAGGTGACAGGACAATACGAGCAGTACTTC. This translates into CSVEVTGQYEQYF.

This clonotype was seen many times. This chain links TRBV28 with TRBJ1-1; possible D gene TRBD1, 5 bases. Trimming pared 6 bases from V and 4 bases from J, leaving 24 bases between. The CDR3 has 17 residues. CDR1 and CDR2 (germline): MDHEN, SYDVKM. The CDR3 DNA sequence: TGTGCCAGCAGCCCGGGGTGGGGGAAGGGAGATGCCACTGAAGCTTTCTTT. Translated: CASSPGWGKGDATEAFF.

The chain is built from TRBV20-1 and TRBJ1-1; D not certain. CDR1 and CDR2 from the germline V gene are DFQATT and SNEGSKA (reference sequence). Trimming removed 2 bases from V and 0 bases from J, with 4 bases in between. The CDR3 runs 12 residues. The CDR3 DNA follows: TGCAGTGCTAGAAGCGTGAACACTGAAGCTTTCTTT. Amino acids: CSARSVNTEAFF.

The sample holds many counts of this clonotype. The chain carries TRBV20-1 and TRBJ1-1; D uncertain. The ends were cut back, 7 bases at V and 1 base at J, with 7 bases in the middle. The CDR3 has 11 residues. Germline V CDR1 and CDR2: DFQATT, SNEGSKA (reference sequence). This CDR3 is CSGAENTEAFF. DNA for the CDR3: TGCAGTGGAGCCGAGAACACTGAAGCTTTCTTT.

This clonotype was recorded many times. V and J are TRBV2 and TRBJ2-3; D is unresolved. The CDR3 has 14 amino acids. Trimming cost V 6 bases and J 4 bases, with 14 bases left between them. The germline V gene has CDR1 SNHLY and CDR2 FYNNEI. CDR3 region: CASSGRVSSDTQYF. Written as DNA, the CDR3 is TGTGCCAGCAGCGGTCGGGTTAGCTCAGATACGCAGTATTTT. Looking up the rest from reference TRBV2 and TRBJ2-3 gives the full variable domain: EPEVTQTPSHQVTQMGQEVILRCVPISNHLYFYWYRQILGQKVEFLVSFYNNEISEKSEIFDDQFSVERPDGSNFTLKIRSTKLEDSAMYFCASSGRVSSDTQYFGPGTRLTVL.